The present TCR beta chain was sequenced within a study of CD8 T cells in ankylosing spondylitis. General study findings and limits: Blood from ankylosing spondylitis patients appeared to carry a characteristic roughly 8-variant TCR beta motif. Reportedly, disease-linked clones are significantly enriched in ankylosing spondylitis patients' matched synovial fluid.

In regard to this clonotype: Its antigen is undetermined.

From the 5' RACE reads, TCRdb called clonotypes with MiXCR, one entry per CDR3 protein. Among roughly 440,000 distinct CDR3 sequences listed, 17% were seen once. From germline, CDR1 is MNHNS and CDR2 SASEGT. V dropped 6 bases and J dropped 2 bases, with 17 bases sitting between them. This CDR3 has 16 amino acids. Sequencing used blood, either unsorted or a sorted T cell fraction (not recorded which). The rearrangement joins TRBV6-1 to TRBJ2-1; possible D gene TRBD2, 6 bases. The sequence was collected from a male donor with ankylosing spondylitis. The CDR3 coding sequence is TGTGCCAGCAGCCTCAAGGGCGGCGGGACCTACAATGAGCAGTTCTTC. It yields the protein CASSLKGGGTYNEQFF.